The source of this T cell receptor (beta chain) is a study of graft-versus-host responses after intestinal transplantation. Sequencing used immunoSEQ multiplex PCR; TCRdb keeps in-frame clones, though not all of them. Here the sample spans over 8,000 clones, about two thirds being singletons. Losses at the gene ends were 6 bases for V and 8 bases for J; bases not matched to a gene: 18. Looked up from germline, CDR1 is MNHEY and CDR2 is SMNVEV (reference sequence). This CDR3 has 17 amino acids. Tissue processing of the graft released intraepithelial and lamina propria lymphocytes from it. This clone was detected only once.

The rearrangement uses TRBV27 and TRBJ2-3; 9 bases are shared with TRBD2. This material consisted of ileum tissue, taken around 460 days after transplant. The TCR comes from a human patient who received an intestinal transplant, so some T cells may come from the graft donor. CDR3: CASRPHFAGGRTPTQYF. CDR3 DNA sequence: TGTGCCAGCAGGCCCCACTTCGCGGGGGGGCGGACCCCTACGCAGTATTTT.